Listed here are 17 T cell receptor beta chains from one sample, sequenced in a study of blood T cell repertoires in COVID-19. Method: immunoSEQ multiplex PCR; TCRdb's copy keeps in-frame clones and lacks some. This sample has 200,000 to 300,000 clones; 75% to 90% occur once, and the top ten carry approximately 1.6%. The material sequenced was peripheral blood. The receptors stem from a woman in her thirties or forties who had recovered from COVID-19.

V gene TRBV4-1 combines with J gene TRBJ2-3, with TRBD2 identical over 13 bases. V gave up 0 bases and J gave up 6 bases; unmatched junction bases: 9. Germline lookup yields CDR1 MGHRA and CDR2 YSYEKL. The CDR3 has 18 amino acids. In DNA, the CDR3 is TGCGCCAGCAGCCAAGATTCGTCACTAGCGGGGGGGCCGGATACGCAGTATTTT. This encodes CASSQDSSLAGGPDTQYF.

The V and J genes are TRBV5-4 and TRBJ1-2; 9 bases map to TRBD1. V shed 3 bases and J 7 bases; nucleotides not matched to a gene: 10. The CDR3 has 15 residues. Looked up from germline, CDR1 is SGHNT and CDR2 is YYREEE (reference sequence). This CDR3 reads CASSSPGDREGGYTF. For the CDR3, the DNA is TGTGCCAGCAGCTCCCCGGGGGACAGGGAGGGTGGCTACACCTTC.

This clone was counted once. J is TRBJ2-7 and V is TRBV2; 8 bases are a match to TRBD2. The CDR3 has 14 residues. Germline-derived CDR1 and CDR2 are SNHLY and FYNNEI. V lost 4 bases and J lost 6; bases outside the gene matches: 8. DNA of the CDR3: TGTGCCAGCAGTGGCTTCAGGACTAGCCGCGAGCAGTACTTC. Protein sequence: CASSGFRTSREQYF.

The chain is built from TRBV5-4 and TRBJ1-1, with 10 nucleotides matching TRBD1. Losses at the gene ends were 3 bases for V and 1 base for J; bases not matched to a gene: 0. Germline loops: CDR1 SGHNT, CDR2 YYREEE (reference sequence). This CDR3 spans 14 amino acids. The CDR3 sequence: CASSWDRGNTEAFF. CDR3 nucleotides: TGTGCCAGCAGCTGGGACAGGGGGAACACTGAAGCTTTCTTT.

This sequence joins TRBV6-5 and TRBJ2-6, with D possibly matching TRBD1 (6 bases). Germline V gene lookup returns CDR1 MNHEY and CDR2 SVGAGI. V dropped 6 bases and J dropped 0 bases, with 9 bases sitting between them. The CDR3 contains 15 residues. The DNA for the CDR3 is TGTGCCAGCAGGACGGACAGCTCTGGGGCCAACGTCCTGACTTTC. Protein: CASRTDSSGANVLTF.

J is TRBJ1-3 and V is TRBV3-1 (or the pseudogene TRBV3-2), with a weak D call TRBD1 (6 bases). Germline V gives CDR1 LGHDT, CDR2 YNNKEL (reference sequence). CDR3 length: 15 amino acids. Trimming cost V 2 bases and J 0 bases, with 8 bases left between them. DNA for the CDR3: TGTGCCAGCAGCCAATGGGGACACTCTGGAAACACCATATATTTT. As protein: CASSQWGHSGNTIYF.

The V and J genes are TRBV5-6 and TRBJ1-4; D is perhaps TRBD1 (6 bases). The CDR3 totals 15 residues. V was cut by 1 base and J by 7 bases, with 14 bases left in between. From germline, CDR1 is SGHDT and CDR2 YYEEEE. CDR3 DNA: TGTGCCAGCAGCTTGTTTCAGGGGTCGAGTGAAAAACTGTTTTTT. As protein: CASSLFQGSSEKLFF.

This rearrangement joins TRBV19 to TRBJ2-2, with 9 bases lining up with TRBD2. In germline, CDR1 is LNHDA, CDR2 SQIVND (reference sequence). J was trimmed by 4 bases and V by 2 bases; bases with no gene match: 14. This CDR3 spans 19 amino acids. The CDR3 DNA follows: TGTGCCAGTAGTATAAGGGGGACTAGCTCCCAGCGGCCCACCGGGGAGCTGTTTTTT. It yields the protein CASSIRGTSSQRPTGELFF.

The table lists this clone with a few counts. The chain has TRBV19 and TRBJ1-5, with TRBD1 matching over 7 bases. Germline-derived CDR1 and CDR2 are LNHDA and SQIVND (reference sequence). The CDR3 length is 16 residues. Trimming took 4 bases from V and 2 from J; bases not matched to a gene: 8. In DNA form, the CDR3 reads TGTGCCAGTAGTAAGGCCCGACAGGGCGGCAATCAGCCCCAGCATTTT. It translates to CASSKARQGGNQPQHF.

The V call is TRBV24-1, the J call TRBJ2-5; TRBD2 matches 7 bases. The CDR3 extends over 16 amino acids. Germline trimming cut 4 bases from V and 5 bases from J; bases unmatched to any gene: 12. CDR1 and CDR2 (germline): KGHDR, SFDVKD. The CDR3 DNA is TGTGCCACCAGTGAAAGCGGGACTCAGAATGGGGAGACCCAGTACTTC. Translated, it gives CATSESGTQNGETQYF.

In its sample, this clone was seen once. The chain is built from TRBV5-4 and TRBJ2-3, with D tentatively TRBD1 (5 bases). In germline, CDR1 is SGHNT, CDR2 YYREEE (reference sequence). Trimming removed 5 bases from V and 2 bases from J, with 12 bases in between. There are 14 residues in the CDR3. The chain's CDR3 is CASSTNRYTDTQYF. CDR3 sequence (DNA): TGTGCCAGCAGTACCAACAGGTACACAGATACGCAGTATTTT. Filled out from reference TRBV5-4 and TRBJ2-3, the complete variable domain reads ETGVTQSPTHLIKTRGQQVTLRCSSQSGHNTVSWYQQALGQGPQFIFQYYREEENGRGNFPPRFSGLQFPNYSSELNVNALELDDSALYLCASSTNRYTDTQYFGPGTRLTVL.

This chain joins TRBV18 and TRBJ2-5, with TRBD1 identical over 8 bases. Per the germline V gene, CDR1 is KGHSH and CDR2 is LQKENI. The CDR3 runs to 14 residues. V gave up 5 bases and J gave up 4 bases; unmatched junction bases: 6. In DNA form, the CDR3 reads TGTGCCAGCTCAATCCGGGACAGGAGAGAGACCCAGTACTTC. It encodes CASSIRDRRETQYF.

The chain uses TRBV13 and TRBJ1-2; the match to TRBD1 covers 7 bases. Germline CDR1 is PRHDT and CDR2 is FYEKMQ (reference sequence). The CDR3 extends over 16 amino acids. After removal of 5 bases from V and 1 base from J, the junction contained 10 bases not matched to a gene. CDR3 sequence reads: CASSIRDREYNYGYTF. In DNA form, the CDR3 reads TGTGCCAGCAGCATCCGGGACAGAGAATATAACTATGGCTACACCTTC.

The chain joins TRBV30 to TRBJ1-2, with D possibly matching TRBD1 (5 bases). Per the germline V gene, CDR1 is GTSNPN and CDR2 is SVGIG (reference sequence). The CDR3 length is 12 residues. Trimming took 3 bases from V and 6 from J, leaving 11 bases between them. CDR3 nucleotide sequence: TGTGCCTGGAGCCCAGGGATCCATGGCTACACCTTC. Protein product: CAWSPGIHGYTF.

This clone showed up just a few times. This chain joins TRBV7-3 and TRBJ2-1, with a weak D call TRBD2 (6 bases). The CDR3 extends over 15 amino acids. Trimming shortened V by 2 bases and J by 1 base, and 9 bases separated the two germline ends. Germline V CDR1 and CDR2: SGHTA, FQGTGA. The CDR3 sequence is CASSLYGGSYNEQFF. The CDR3 DNA is TGTGCCAGCAGCTTATACGGGGGATCCTACAATGAGCAGTTCTTC.

The chain carries TRBV6-5 and TRBJ1-2; D is unresolved. Trimming removed 5 bases at V and 3 bases at J, with 13 bases between. CDR1 MNHEY and CDR2 SVGAGI come from the germline V gene. This CDR3 is built from 14 residues. CDR3 in amino acids: CASSLLEWDYGYTF. For the CDR3, the DNA is TGTGCCAGCAGTCTACTGGAGTGGGACTATGGCTACACCTTC.

J is TRBJ1-4 and V is TRBV29-1; D is uncertain. Germline V gene data show CDR1 as SQVTM and CDR2 as ANQGSEA. CDR3 length: 12 amino acids. The V end was cut by 4 bases, the J end by 5 bases, with 8 bases between. In DNA form, the CDR3 reads TGCAGCGTTGCCGGGAAGAATGAAAAACTGTTTTTT. Residues: CSVAGKNEKLFF.